This entry concerns a single T cell receptor (beta chain). The antigen remains undetermined. Time point given: cycle 4 day 1 (C4D1), after 6 weeks of nivolumab. Autologous stem cell transplantation was followed by relapse in every patient, and brentuximab vedotin exposure varied. Purification of CD4+ T cells from thawed PBMCs was achieved by magnetic negative selection. The record originates from a study of PD-1 blockade in classical Hodgkin lymphoma. Study-wide background: With a 2-week interval, patients received intravenous nivolumab at 3 mg/kg.

Only in-frame clones appear in the TCRdb table, and some are missing; sequencing was by immunoSEQ multiplex PCR. This sample carries 30,000 or so clones, about four fifths of them seen once, and the ten largest clones take about 0.64%. Looked up from germline, CDR1 is SGHDN and CDR2 is FVKESK. Trimming removed 1 base at V and 2 bases at J, with 11 bases between. The CDR3 is 15 residues long. Study-level findings and limits: By C4D1 there was a significant rise in CD4+ TCR diversity but not in CD8+ TCR diversity. Prior to therapy, complete responders displayed diversity much like that of newly diagnosed patients.

This TCR derives from a human donor with classical Hodgkin lymphoma. Sequenced here: CD4+ T cells from blood, sampled before the fourth cycle of nivolumab. V gene TRBV14 combines with J gene TRBJ2-5; D gene ambiguous. CDR3 protein: CASSQVMGIQETQYF. CDR3 nucleotide sequence: TGTGCCAGCAGCCAAGTTATGGGAATACAAGAGACCCAGTACTTC. The full variable domain, in which reference TRBV14 and TRBJ2-5 provide the parts outside the CDR3, is EAGVTQFPSHSVIEKGQTVTLRCDPISGHDNLYWYRRVMGKEIKFLLHFVKESKQDESGMPNNRFLAERTGGTYSTLKVQPAELEDSGVYFCASSQVMGIQETQYFGPGTRLLVL.